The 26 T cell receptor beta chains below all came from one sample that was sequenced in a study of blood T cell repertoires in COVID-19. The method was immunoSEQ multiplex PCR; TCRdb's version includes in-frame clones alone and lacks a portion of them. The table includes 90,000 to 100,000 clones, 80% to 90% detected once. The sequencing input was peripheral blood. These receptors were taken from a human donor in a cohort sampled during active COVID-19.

CDR3 residues: CASSQDRGGDYNEQFF. The CDR3 DNA reads as TGTGCCAGCAGCCAAGATCGCGGGGGGGACTACAATGAGCAGTTCTTC. The chain employs TRBV3-1 (or the pseudogene TRBV3-2) and TRBJ2-1; 9 nucleotides align to TRBD2. Germline V gene sequence: CDR1 LGHDT, CDR2 YNNKEL (reference sequence). Trimming took 0 bases from V and 3 from J; bases not matched to a gene: 3. CDR3 length: 16 residues.

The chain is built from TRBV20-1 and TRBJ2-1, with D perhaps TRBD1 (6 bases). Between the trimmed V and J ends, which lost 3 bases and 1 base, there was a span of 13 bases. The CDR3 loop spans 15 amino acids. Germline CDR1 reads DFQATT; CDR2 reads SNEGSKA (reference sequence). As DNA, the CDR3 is TGCAGTGCTAGTAAGTCAGGGACATCCTACAATGAGCAGTTCTTC. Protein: CSASKSGTSYNEQFF.

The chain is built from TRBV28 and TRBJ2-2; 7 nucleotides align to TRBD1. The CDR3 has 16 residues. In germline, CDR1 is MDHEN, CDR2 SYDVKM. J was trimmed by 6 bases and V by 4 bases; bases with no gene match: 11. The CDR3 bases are TGTGCCAGCAGTTCCCCCCCGAGGGGGCGCGCCGGGGAGCTGTTTTTT. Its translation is CASSSPPRGRAGELFF.

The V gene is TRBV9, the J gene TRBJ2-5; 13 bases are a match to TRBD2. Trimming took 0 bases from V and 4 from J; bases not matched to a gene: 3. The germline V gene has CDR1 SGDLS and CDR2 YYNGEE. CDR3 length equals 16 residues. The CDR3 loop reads CASSVGTSGGGETQYF. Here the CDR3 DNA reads TGTGCCAGCAGCGTAGGGACTAGCGGGGGTGGAGAGACCCAGTACTTC.

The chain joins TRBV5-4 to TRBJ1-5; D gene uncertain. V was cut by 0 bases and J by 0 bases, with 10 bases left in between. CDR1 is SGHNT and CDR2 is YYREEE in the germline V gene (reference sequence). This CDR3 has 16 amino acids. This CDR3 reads CASSLGGPYSNQPQHF. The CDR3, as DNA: TGTGCCAGCAGCTTGGGAGGGCCGTATAGCAATCAGCCCCAGCATTTT.

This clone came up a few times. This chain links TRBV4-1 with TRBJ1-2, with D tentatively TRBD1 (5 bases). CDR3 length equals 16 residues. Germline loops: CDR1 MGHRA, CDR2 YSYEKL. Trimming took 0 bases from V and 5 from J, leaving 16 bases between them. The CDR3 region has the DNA TGCGCCAGCAGCCAAGACCAATCCAGGGTATTGTATGGCTACACCTTC. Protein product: CASSQDQSRVLYGYTF.

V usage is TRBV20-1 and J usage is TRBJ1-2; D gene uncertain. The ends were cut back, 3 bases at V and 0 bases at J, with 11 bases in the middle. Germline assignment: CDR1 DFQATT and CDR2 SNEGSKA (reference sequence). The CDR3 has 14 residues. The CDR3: CSASGSDSNYGYTF. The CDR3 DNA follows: TGCAGTGCTAGTGGGAGTGATTCTAACTATGGCTACACCTTC.

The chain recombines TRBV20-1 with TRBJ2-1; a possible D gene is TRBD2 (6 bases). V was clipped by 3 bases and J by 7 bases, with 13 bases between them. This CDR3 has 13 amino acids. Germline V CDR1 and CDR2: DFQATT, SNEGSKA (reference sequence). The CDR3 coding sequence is TGCAGTGCTAGTGGACTACGGTGGAATGAGCAGTTCTTC. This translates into CSASGLRWNEQFF.

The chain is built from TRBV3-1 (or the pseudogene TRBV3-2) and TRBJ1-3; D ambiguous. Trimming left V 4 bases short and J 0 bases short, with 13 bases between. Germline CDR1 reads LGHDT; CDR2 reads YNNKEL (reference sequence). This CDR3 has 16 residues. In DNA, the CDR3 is TGTGCCAGCAGCCCGTGGGCCGAGTTCTCTGGAAACACCATATATTTT. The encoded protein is CASSPWAEFSGNTIYF.

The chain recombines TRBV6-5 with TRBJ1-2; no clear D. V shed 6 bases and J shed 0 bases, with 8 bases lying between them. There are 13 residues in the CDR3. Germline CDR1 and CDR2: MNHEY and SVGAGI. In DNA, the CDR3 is TGTGCCAGCAGACTTACAGCTAACTATGGCTACACCTTC. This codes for CASRLTANYGYTF.

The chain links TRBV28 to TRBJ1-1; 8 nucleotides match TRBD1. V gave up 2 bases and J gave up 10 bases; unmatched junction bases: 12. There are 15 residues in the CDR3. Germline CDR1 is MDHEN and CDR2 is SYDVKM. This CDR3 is CASSLPRTGKARAFF. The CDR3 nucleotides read TGTGCCAGCAGTTTACCCCGGACAGGGAAGGCGAGAGCTTTCTTT.

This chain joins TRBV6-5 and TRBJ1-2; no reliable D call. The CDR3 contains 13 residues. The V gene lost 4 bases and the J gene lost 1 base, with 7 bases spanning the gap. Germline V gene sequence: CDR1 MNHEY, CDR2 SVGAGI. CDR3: CASSSNVNYGYTF. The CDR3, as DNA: TGTGCCAGCAGTTCTAATGTTAACTATGGCTACACCTTC.

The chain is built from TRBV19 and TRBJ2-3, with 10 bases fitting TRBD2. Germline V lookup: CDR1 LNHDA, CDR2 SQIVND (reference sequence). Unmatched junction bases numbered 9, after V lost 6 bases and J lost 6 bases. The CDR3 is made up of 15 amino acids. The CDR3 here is CASSLLLAGVDTQYF. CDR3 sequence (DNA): TGTGCCAGTAGCCTCCTGCTAGCGGGAGTGGATACGCAGTATTTT. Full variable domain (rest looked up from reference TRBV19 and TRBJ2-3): DGGITQSPKYLFRKEGQNVTLSCEQNLNHDAMYWYRQDPGQGLRLIYYSQIVNDFQKGDIAEGYSVSREKKESFPLTVTSAQKNPTAFYLCASSLLLAGVDTQYFGPGTRLTVL.

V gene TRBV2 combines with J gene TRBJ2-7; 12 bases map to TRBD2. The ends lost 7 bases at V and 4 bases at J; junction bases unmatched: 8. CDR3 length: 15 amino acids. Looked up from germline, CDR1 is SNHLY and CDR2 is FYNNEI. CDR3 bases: TGTGCCAGCAAAGAGACTAGCGGGAGAATGTACGAGCAGTACTTC. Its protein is CASKETSGRMYEQYF.

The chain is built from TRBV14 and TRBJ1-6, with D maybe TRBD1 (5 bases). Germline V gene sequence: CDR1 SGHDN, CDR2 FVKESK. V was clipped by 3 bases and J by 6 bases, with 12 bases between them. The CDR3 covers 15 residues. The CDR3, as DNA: TGTGCCAGCAGCCAGCCCGGGACTCTTAATTCACCCCTCCACTTT. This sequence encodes CASSQPGTLNSPLHF.

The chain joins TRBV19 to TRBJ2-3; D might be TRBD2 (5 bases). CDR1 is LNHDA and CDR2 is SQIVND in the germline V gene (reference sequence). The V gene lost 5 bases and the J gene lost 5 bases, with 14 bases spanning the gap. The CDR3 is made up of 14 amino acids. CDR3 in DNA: TGTGCCAGTAGTCCGGACTCCCGGGGAGATACGCAGTATTTT. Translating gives CASSPDSRGDTQYF.

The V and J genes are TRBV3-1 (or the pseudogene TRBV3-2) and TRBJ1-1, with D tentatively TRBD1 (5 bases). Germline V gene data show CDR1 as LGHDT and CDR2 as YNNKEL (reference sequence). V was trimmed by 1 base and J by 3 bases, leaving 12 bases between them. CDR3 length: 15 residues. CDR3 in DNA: TGTGCCAGCAGCCAAGGATATGGGGCGGACACTGAAGCTTTCTTT. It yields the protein CASSQGYGADTEAFF.

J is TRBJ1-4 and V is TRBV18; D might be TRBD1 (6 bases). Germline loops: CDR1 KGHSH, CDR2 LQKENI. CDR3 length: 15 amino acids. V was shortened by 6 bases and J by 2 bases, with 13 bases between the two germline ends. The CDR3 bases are TGTGCCAGCTCGCTGATGGGGGCCACTAATGAAAAACTGTTTTTT. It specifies CASSLMGATNEKLFF.

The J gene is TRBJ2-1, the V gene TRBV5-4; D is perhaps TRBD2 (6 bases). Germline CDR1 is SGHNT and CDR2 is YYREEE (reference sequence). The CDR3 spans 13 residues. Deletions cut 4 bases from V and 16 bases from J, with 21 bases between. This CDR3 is CASSTTLGEEIFF. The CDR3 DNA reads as TGTGCCAGCAGCACGACCTTGGGGGAGGAAATCTTCTTC.

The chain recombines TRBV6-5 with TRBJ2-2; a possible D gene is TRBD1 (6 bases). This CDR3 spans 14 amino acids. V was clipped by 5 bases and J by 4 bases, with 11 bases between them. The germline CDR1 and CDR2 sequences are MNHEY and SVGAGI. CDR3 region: CASSLQGSTGELFF. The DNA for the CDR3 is TGTGCCAGCAGTCTACAGGGTAGCACCGGGGAGCTGTTTTTT.

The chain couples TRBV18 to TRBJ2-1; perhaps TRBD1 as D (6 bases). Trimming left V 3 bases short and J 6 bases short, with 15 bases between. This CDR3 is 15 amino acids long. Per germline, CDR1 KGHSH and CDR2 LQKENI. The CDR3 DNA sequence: TGTGCCAGCTCACCTATGACAGGAGGAGGCAATGAGCAGTTCTTC. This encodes CASSPMTGGGNEQFF.

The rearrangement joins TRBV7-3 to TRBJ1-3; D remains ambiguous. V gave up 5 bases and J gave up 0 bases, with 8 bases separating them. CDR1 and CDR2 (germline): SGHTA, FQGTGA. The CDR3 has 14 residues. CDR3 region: CASSRGSSGNTIYF. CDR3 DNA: TGTGCCAGCAGCCGCGGTAGCTCTGGAAACACCATATATTTT.

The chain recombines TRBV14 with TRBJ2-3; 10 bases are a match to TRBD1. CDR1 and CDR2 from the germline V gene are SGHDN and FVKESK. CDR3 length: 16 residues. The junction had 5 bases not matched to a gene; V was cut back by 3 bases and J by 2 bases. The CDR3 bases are TGTGCCAGCAGCCACGACAGGGGGCGAGTCACAGATACGCAGTATTTT. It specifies CASSHDRGRVTDTQYF. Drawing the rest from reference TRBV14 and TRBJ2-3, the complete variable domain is EAGVTQFPSHSVIEKGQTVTLRCDPISGHDNLYWYRRVMGKEIKFLLHFVKESKQDESGMPNNRFLAERTGGTYSTLKVQPAELEDSGVYFCASSHDRGRVTDTQYFGPGTRLTVL.

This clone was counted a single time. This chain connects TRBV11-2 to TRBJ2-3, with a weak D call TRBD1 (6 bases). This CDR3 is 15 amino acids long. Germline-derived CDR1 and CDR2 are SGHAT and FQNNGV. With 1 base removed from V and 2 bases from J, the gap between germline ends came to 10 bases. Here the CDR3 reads CASSLARQDTDTQYF. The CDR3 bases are TGTGCCAGCAGCTTAGCCCGACAGGACACAGATACGCAGTATTTT.

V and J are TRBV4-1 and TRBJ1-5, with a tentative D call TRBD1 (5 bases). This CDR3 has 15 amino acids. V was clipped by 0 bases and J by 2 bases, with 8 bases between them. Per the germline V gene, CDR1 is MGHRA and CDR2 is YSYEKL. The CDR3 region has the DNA TGCGCCAGCAGCCAAGATCCGGGGGGCAATCAGCCCCAGCATTTT. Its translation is CASSQDPGGNQPQHF.

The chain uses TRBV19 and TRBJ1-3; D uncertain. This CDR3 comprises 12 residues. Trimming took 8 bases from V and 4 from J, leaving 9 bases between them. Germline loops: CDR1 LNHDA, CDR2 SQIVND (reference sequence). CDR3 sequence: CASRSEGNTIYF. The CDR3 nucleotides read TGTGCCAGTCGAAGCGAAGGAAACACCATATATTTT.